These T cell receptor beta chains were read from a single sample in a study of regulatory T cells in long-lasting Graves disease. TCRdb passed the multiplex PCR reads through MiXCR, listing each CDR3 protein once. The sample lists 400,000 to 650,000 distinct CDR3 sequences; around 15% were seen once. A further study also used this sample, focusing on T cells in Graves' hyperthyroidism and ophthalmopathy.

The input for sequencing was peripheral blood mononuclear cells (PBMCs), taken at new diagnosis, from a patient treated with antithyroid drugs. These receptors were obtained from a woman aged 35 to 59 with Graves disease. CDR3s include the opening cysteine and the closing phenylalanine or tryptophan. A D gene is named only where the DNA matches it firmly. Where a row states a size, it is once, few, many or the class of an expanded clone; other rows omit it.

clone_size	d_call	v_call	j_call	cdr3_aa	cdr3_nt
-	TRBD2	TRBV20-1	TRBJ2-4	CSARLAGGPIQYF	TGCAGTGCTAGACTAGCGGGGGGGCCCATTCAGTACTTC
many	TRBD1	TRBV20-1	TRBJ2-5	CSAEGTGRETQYF	TGCAGTGCAGAAGGGACAGGGCGAGAGACCCAGTACTTC
many	-	TRBV11-1	TRBJ2-1	CASSWAGVGQFF	TGTGCCAGCAGCTGGGCTGGGGTCGGTCAGTTCTTC
few	-	TRBV19	TRBJ1-4	CASTPRIRNNEKLFF	TGTGCCAGCACCCCGCGGATCAGAAATAATGAAAAACTGTTTTTT
many	TRBD1	TRBV2	TRBJ1-5	CASSAQGVNQPQHF	TGTGCCAGCAGCGCACAGGGGGTCAATCAGCCCCAGCATTTT
many	-	TRBV11-2	TRBJ1-3	CASSLVGALGNTIYF	TGTGCCAGCAGCTTAGTGGGGGCCCTCGGCAACACCATATATTTT
-	-	TRBV30	TRBJ1-5	CAWSSYSNQPQHF	TGTGCCTGGAGCTCATATAGCAATCAGCCCCAGCATTTT
-	-	TRBV7-9	TRBJ1-2	CASSSFGVNYGYTF	TGTGCCAGCAGCTCCTTCGGGGTGAACTATGGCTACACCTTC
many	TRBD2	TRBV3-1	TRBJ2-3	CASSRGLAGGPTDTQYF	TGTGCCAGCAGCCGTGGACTAGCGGGGGGCCCCACAGATACGCAGTATTTT
many	-	TRBV20-1	TRBJ1-5	CSARVGNSNQPQHF	TGCAGTGCTAGGGTGGGCAATAGCAATCAGCCCCAGCATTTT
many	-	TRBV7-9	TRBJ1-1	CASSQRGGENTEAFF	TGTGCCAGCAGCCAAAGAGGTGGGGAGAACACTGAAGCTTTCTTT
few	-	TRBV4-1	TRBJ1-2	CASSQAMNRSPNYGYTF	TGCGCCAGCAGCCAAGCGATGAACAGGAGCCCTAACTATGGCTACACCTTC
-	TRBD1	TRBV10-1	TRBJ2-1	CASSFGQGGVGEQFF	TGCGCCAGCAGCTTTGGACAGGGGGGCGTCGGCGAGCAGTTCTTC
-	-	TRBV29-1	TRBJ1-2	CSVGAGDRSGYTF	TGCAGCGTTGGGGCAGGGGATAGGAGTGGCTACACCTTC
-	-	TRBV2	TRBJ1-5	CASSADRRIYQPQHF	TGTGCCAGCAGCGCAGACAGGAGAATTTATCAGCCCCAGCATTTT
-	-	TRBV3-1	TRBJ2-5	CASSQETGLGTQYF	TGTGCCAGCAGCCAAGAGACGGGGCTGGGGACCCAGTACTTC
few	TRBD1	TRBV5-6	TRBJ1-2	CASSLGWDRYGYTF	TGTGCCAGCAGCTTGGGTTGGGACAGATATGGCTACACCTTC
-	TRBD1	TRBV7-9	TRBJ2-3	CASSPPGQAGEDTQYF	TGTGCCAGCAGCCCCCCGGGACAGGCCGGGGAAGATACGCAGTATTTT
-	TRBD1	TRBV11-2	TRBJ1-4	CASSRLYRGGEKLFF	TGTGCCAGCAGCCGCCTATACAGGGGGGGGGAAAAGCTGTTTTTT
-	-	TRBV7-2	TRBJ2-2	CASSFPYTGELFF	TGTGCCAGCAGCTTCCCGTACACCGGGGAGCTGTTTTTT
-	-	TRBV19	TRBJ2-6	CASSVQPGANVLTF	TGTGCCAGTAGTGTACAGCCTGGGGCCAACGTCCTGACTTTC
-	-	TRBV3-1	TRBJ2-4	CASSQGGAKNIQYF	TGTGCCAGCAGCCAAGGTGGGGCCAAAAACATTCAGTACTTC
many	-	TRBV2	TRBJ1-6	CASSDGLGGRNSPLHF	TGTGCCAGCAGTGATGGTCTCGGGGGACGGAATTCACCCCTCCACTTT
many	TRBD2	TRBV12-3/TRBV12-4	TRBJ2-1	CASSSSSGVYNEQFF	TGTGCCAGCAGTTCATCTAGCGGGGTCTACAATGAGCAGTTCTTC
-	-	TRBV12-3/TRBV12-4	TRBJ2-1	CASSLLGNYNEQFF	TGTGCCAGCAGTTTACTTGGAAACTACAATGAGCAGTTCTTC
many	TRBD1	TRBV12-3/TRBV12-4	TRBJ1-2	CASRGQAKYGYTF	TGTGCCAGCAGGGGACAGGCAAAGTATGGCTACACCTTC
few	TRBD2	TRBV20-1	TRBJ2-1	CSARPRGVGEQFF	TGCAGTGCTAGACCTCGGGGGGTCGGGGAGCAGTTCTTC
-	-	TRBV12-3/TRBV12-4	TRBJ2-5	CASSFPANSTGNLKETQYF	TGTGCCAGCAGTTTCCCCGCTAACTCTACAGGGAACCTTAAAGAGACCCAGTACTTC